A selection of T cell receptor beta chains follows, all from one sample in a study of OX40 agonist ivuxolimab in advanced cancers. Here immunoSEQ multiplex PCR was the method, and the copy in TCRdb shows in-frame clones only, minus some. This table has 82,000 or so clones, approximately 85% appearing once. Source: CD4+ or CD8+ T cells sorted from blood, taken in a trial of the OX40 agonist ivuxolimab. These receptors came from an adult with an advanced solid tumor such as melanoma, head and neck, liver or kidney cancer. Both conserved end residues are part of each CDR3. Clone size is not always given. Where it is, it says once, few, many or a class for expanded clones.

>TRBV5-1|TRBJ1-2|large
CASSLEAGGAINYGYTF
>TRBV28|TRBJ2-7|NA
CASSSTALGWGPTYEQYF
>TRBV6-1|TRBJ1-2|NA
CASSGGGGTYGYTF
>TRBV5-1|TRBJ1-1|NA
CASSWQENTEAFF
>TRBV19|TRBJ2-3|NA
CASSIPGRTDTQYF
>TRBV30|TRBJ2-2|NA
CAWSVVAANTGELFF
>TRBV7-2|TRBJ1-5|NA
CASSLVSGGVSNQPQHF
>TRBV13|TRBJ1-3|NA
CASSLGGVDLSGVWVGGNTIYF
>TRBV30|TRBJ2-3|NA
CAGSQGASDTQYF
>TRBV28|TRBJ2-5|NA
CASRGDTFAGETQYF
>TRBV28|TRBJ1-5|NA
CASRGQINQPQHF
>TRBV11-1|TRBJ1-4|few
CASSLARGVDEKLFF
>TRBV28|TRBJ2-3|once
CASSSSGGARTDTQYF
>TRBV10-3|TRBJ1-5|NA
CAIAREGGLGNQPQHF
>TRBV2|TRBJ2-2|NA
CASSEHTGELFF
>TRBV11-2|TRBJ1-1|NA
CASSLEQGTTEAFF
>TRBV6-5|TRBJ1-1|NA
CASTPQGVVGEAFF
>TRBV23-1|TRBJ2-1|once
CASSHAGTDEQFF
>TRBV7-9|TRBJ1-1|NA
CASSLVWDTEAFF